Described below is a single TCR beta chain sequence and its context. Antigen unknown. MiXCR was run by TCRdb on the multiplex PCR reads, yielding one entry per CDR3 protein. The top ten clones hold about 1.2% of a sample with over 250,000 distinct CDR3 sequences, roughly 30% of them seen once. This sample is drawn from a study of breast tumors, draining lymph nodes, adjacent tissues. Findings and limits, study-wide: Tumor TCR diversity was below lymph nodes but above nontumor tissue. Luminal-like breast cancer showed significantly greater tumor-nontumor repertoire similarity than basal-like breast cancer did. The lymph node origin of tumor T cells was framed as consistent with a hypothesis, not demonstrated.

Breast cancer patients provided tissue from their axillary draining lymph nodes. Germline CDR1 reads SGHNT; CDR2 reads YENEEA. Trimming shortened V by 1 base and J by 10 bases, and 10 bases separated the two germline ends. The CDR3 sequence is 12 residues long. V is TRBV11-3 and J is TRBJ1-2; D unclear. Sequencing was done on a sample of axillary lymph node tissue. The sequence derives from a female donor with breast cancer. Some clones in this sample may be carry-over from other donors' samples. The CDR3 loop reads CASSLAGGAYTF. CDR3 coding DNA: TGTGCCAGCAGCTTAGCAGGTGGCGCCTACACCTTC.